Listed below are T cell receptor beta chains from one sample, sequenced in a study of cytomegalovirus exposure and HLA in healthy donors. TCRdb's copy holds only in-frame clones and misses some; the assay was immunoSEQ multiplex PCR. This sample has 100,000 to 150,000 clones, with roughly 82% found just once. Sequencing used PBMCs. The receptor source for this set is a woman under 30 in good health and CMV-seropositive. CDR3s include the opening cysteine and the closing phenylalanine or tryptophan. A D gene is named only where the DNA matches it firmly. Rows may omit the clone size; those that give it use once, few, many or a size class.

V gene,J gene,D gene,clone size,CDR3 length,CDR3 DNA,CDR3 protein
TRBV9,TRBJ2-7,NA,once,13,TGTGCCAGCAGCGTAGGAGGTCGGGACGAGCAGTACTTC,CASSVGGRDEQYF
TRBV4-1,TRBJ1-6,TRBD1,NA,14,TGCGCCAGCAGCCACCGGGACAGCAATTCACCCCTCCACTTT,CASSHRDSNSPLHF
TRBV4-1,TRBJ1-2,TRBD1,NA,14,TGCGCCAGCAGCCAAGGGACAGGGGACTATGGCTACACCTTC,CASSQGTGDYGYTF
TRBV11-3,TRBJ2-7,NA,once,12,TGTGCCAGCAGCGATAGCTCCTACGAGCAGTACTTC,CASSDSSYEQYF
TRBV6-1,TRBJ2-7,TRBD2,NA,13,TGTGCCAGTAGCGGGGGACAGCACTACGAGCAGTACTTC,CASSGGQHYEQYF
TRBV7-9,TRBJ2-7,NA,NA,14,TGTGCCAGCAGCGTCACAGGGAAACGGTACGAGCAGTACTTC,CASSVTGKRYEQYF
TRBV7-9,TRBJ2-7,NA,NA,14,TGTGCCAGCAGCCAAACGGCCGGGGAACGGGAGCAGTACTTC,CASSQTAGEREQYF
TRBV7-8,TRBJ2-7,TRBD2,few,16,TGTGCCAGCAGCTTAACTGCGCCGATACGGGGGGACGAGCAGTACTTC,CASSLTAPIRGDEQYF
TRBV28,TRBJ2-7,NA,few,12,TGTGCCAGCAGTTTAGCGGCCTACGAGCAGTACTTC,CASSLAAYEQYF
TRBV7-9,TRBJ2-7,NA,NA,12,TGTGCCAGCAGCTCGCAGGGGTTCGAGCAGTACTTC,CASSSQGFEQYF
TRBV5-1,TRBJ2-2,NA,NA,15,TGCGCCAGCAGTCGCGTTGGGGGGATGACCGGGGAGCTGTTTTTT,CASSRVGGMTGELFF
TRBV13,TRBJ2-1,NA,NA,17,TGTGCCAGCAGCCGCGCTCGGTTGGGGGGTGGACCCAATGAGCAGTTCTTC,CASSRARLGGGPNEQFF
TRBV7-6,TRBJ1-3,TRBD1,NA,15,TGTGCCAGCCAGACTAAGACAGGGAGTGGAAACACCATATATTTT,CASQTKTGSGNTIYF
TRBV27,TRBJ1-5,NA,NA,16,TGTGCCAGCAGTCCCCTTAACGGGGGTGGAAATCAGCCCCAGCATTTT,CASSPLNGGGNQPQHF
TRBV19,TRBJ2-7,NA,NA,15,TGTGCCAGTAGTGAGGTAGCGACTAGCTCCTACGAGCAGTACTTC,CASSEVATSSYEQYF
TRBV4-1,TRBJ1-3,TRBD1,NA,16,TGCGCCAGCAGCCAAGCACCACAGGGGGCTGGAAACACCATATATTTT,CASSQAPQGAGNTIYF
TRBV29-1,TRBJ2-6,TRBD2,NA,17,TGCAGCGTTGTCGTTCGCGGGGGGAGCTCTGGGGCCAACGTCCTGACTTTC,CSVVVRGGSSGANVLTF
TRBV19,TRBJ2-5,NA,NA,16,TGTGCCAGTAGTATGCCCGGGGGACGGTACCAAGAGACCCAGTACTTC,CASSMPGGRYQETQYF
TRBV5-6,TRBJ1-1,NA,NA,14,TGTGCCAGCAGCTTGCGCCAGGGAAGTCCTGAAGCTTTCTTT,CASSLRQGSPEAFF
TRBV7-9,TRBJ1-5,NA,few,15,TGTGCCAGCAGCTTAGGTTCAGGCAAGAATCAGCCCCAGCATTTT,CASSLGSGKNQPQHF
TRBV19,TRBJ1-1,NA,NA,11,TGTGCCAGTAGTAGCGGGACGGAAGCTTTCTTT,CASSSGTEAFF
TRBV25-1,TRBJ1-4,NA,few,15,TGTGCCAGCAGTGAAAGGCGGGGCGTCGGTGAAAAACTGTTTTTT,CASSERRGVGEKLFF
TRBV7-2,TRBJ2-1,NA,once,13,TGTGCCAGCAGCCGCGTTGCGGCAGATGAGCAGTTCTTC,CASSRVAADEQFF
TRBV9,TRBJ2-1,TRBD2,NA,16,TGTGCCAGCAGCGTGGACGCTAGCGGGGGGGCCTATGAGCAGTTCTTC,CASSVDASGGAYEQFF
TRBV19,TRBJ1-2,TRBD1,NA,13,TGTGCCAGTAGTCCAGCGACAGGGTACGGCTACACCTTC,CASSPATGYGYTF
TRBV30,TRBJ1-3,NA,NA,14,TGTGCCTGGAGTGCAGGGAATGCTGGAAACACCATATATTTT,CAWSAGNAGNTIYF
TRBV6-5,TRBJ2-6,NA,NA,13,TGTGCCAGCCGCCGGGTTGGGGCCAACGTCCTGACTTTC,CASRRVGANVLTF
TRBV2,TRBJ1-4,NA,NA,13,TGTGCCAGCACGGACAGTAGAAATGAAAAACTGTTTTTT,CASTDSRNEKLFF
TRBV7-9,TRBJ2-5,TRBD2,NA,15,TGTGCCAGCAGCTTGGGGACTAGCGGCCAAGAGACCCAGTACTTC,CASSLGTSGQETQYF
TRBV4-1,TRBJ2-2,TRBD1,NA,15,TGCGCCAGCAGCCAAGGGACAGGGTCTTCCGGGGAGCTGTTTTTT,CASSQGTGSSGELFF
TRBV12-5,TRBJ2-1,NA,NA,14,TGTGCTAGTGGCTGGGGACACTTCTACAATGAGCAGTTCTTC,CASGWGHFYNEQFF
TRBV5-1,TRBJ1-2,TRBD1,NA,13,TGCGCCAGCAGCCAAGGACAGGGGGAAGGCTACACCTTC,CASSQGQGEGYTF
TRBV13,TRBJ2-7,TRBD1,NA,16,TGTGCCAGCAGCCAATCTCCCGACAGGGGAGGTCACGAGCAGTACTTC,CASSQSPDRGGHEQYF
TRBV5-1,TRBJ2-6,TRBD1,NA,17,TGCGCCAGCAGCTCGGGACAGGGGGTATCTGGGGCCAACGTCCTGACTTTC,CASSSGQGVSGANVLTF